This TCR beta chain was profiled in a study of human T cells and chemical hapten exposure. Documented time point: pre-sensitization, week 0. Noted treatment: therapeutic diphenylcyclopropenone sensitization with weekly scalp DPC. Alopecia patients deemed DPC-suitable, aged 18 to 70, excluding pregnancy. V was pared by 5 bases and J by 6 bases, with 17 bases between. The length of the CDR3 is 15 residues. Study results and limitations: Significantly greater numbers of large CDR3 similarity clusters came from expanded TCRs than from controls. All donors were alopecia patients, so their immunity may differ from that of healthy people.

Unique molecular identifiers were attached to individual cDNA molecules within the library. MiXCR, run by TCRdb on the RACE reads, gives a single entry per CDR3 protein. This table has about 250,000 distinct CDR3 sequences, roughly 7.7% appearing once. The table lists this clonotype with many counts. The target antigen is unknown. The chain uses TRBV12-3 or TRBV12-4 and TRBJ1-5, with D tentatively TRBD1 (6 bases). Sample: whole blood, taken in connection with sensitization to the hapten diphenylcyclopropenone (DPC). This TCR was sampled from a man aged 18 to 35 with alopecia areata. Some clones in this sample may be carry-over from other donors' samples. The CDR3 nucleotides are TGTGCCAGCAGTAGGGCTACAGGGTCGGGTCAGCCCCAGCATTTT. Protein: CASSRATGSGQPQHF.